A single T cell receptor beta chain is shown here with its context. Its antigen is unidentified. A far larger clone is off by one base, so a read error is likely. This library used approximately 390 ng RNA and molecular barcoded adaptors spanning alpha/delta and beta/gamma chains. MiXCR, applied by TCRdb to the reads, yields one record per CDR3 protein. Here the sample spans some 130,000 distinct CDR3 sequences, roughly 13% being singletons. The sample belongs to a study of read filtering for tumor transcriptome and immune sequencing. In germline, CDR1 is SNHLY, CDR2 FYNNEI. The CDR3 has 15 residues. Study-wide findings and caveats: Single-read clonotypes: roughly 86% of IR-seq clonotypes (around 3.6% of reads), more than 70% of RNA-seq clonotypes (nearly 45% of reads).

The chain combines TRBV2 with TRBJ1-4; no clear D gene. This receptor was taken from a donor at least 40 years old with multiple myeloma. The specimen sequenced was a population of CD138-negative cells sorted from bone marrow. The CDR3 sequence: CASSLYIFPGDTRYF. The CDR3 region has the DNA TGTGCCAGCAGTTTATACATTTTCCCCGGTGATACGCGGTATTTT.